The entry that follows covers one T cell receptor (beta chain) sequence. TCRdb re-called the RT-PCR reads with MiXCR, one entry per CDR3 protein. The table records more than 450,000 distinct CDR3 sequences, approximately 10% of them present only once. The sample comes from a study of response to subunit inactivated influenza vaccine. The germline V gene has CDR1 LGHNA and CDR2 YNFKEQ. The V end lost 0 bases, the J end lost 0 bases, and 6 bases lay between the germline ends. This CDR3 comprises 15 residues. This sample also appeared in a second study, on T cells expressing NK-cell markers. From that paper: UMI-tagged 5'RACE template switching yielded the TCR beta cDNA. All TCR beta repertoires analysed originated from sorted CD3+CD56+NKG2C+, CD3+CD56+NKG2C- and CD3+CD56-NKG2C+ T cells. Top CD8+ clonotypes included the dominant CD3+CD56+NKG2C+ clonotypes in a handful of donors. The CD3+CD56-NKG2C+ fraction of several donors was likewise dominated by these clonotypes. Whether the expanded NKG2C+ T cell clones recognized HCMV remained unclear.

The clonotype was recovered from a man aged 45 to 65 who received an inactivated influenza vaccine. The V and J genes are TRBV4-2 and TRBJ2-1; D is unclear. Here the sequenced sample was PBMCs from blood, taken on the day of vaccination. The CDR3 here is CASSQETPSYNEQFF. The DNA for the CDR3 is TGTGCCAGCAGCCAAGAGACACCCTCCTACAATGAGCAGTTCTTC.